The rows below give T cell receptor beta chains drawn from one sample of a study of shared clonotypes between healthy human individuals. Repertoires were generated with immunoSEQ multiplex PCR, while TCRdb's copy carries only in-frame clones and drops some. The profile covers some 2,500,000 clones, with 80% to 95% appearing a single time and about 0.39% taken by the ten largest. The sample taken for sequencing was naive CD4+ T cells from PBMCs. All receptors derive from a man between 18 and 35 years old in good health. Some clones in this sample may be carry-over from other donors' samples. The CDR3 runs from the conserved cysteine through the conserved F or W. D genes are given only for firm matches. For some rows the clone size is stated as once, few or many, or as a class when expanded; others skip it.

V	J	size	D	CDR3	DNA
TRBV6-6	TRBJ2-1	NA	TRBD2	CASRPLAGGGYNEQFF	TGTGCCAGCAGACCACTAGCGGGAGGGGGGTACAATGAGCAGTTCTTC
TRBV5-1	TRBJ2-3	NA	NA	CASSPDPGGTDTQYF	TGCGCCAGCAGCCCTGATCCGGGTGGCACAGATACGCAGTATTTT
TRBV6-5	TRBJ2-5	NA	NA	CASSLTGPAVRQTQYF	TGTGCCAGCAGTTTGACAGGCCCCGCAGTTCGGCAGACCCAGTACTTC
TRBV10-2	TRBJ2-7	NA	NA	CASSESPGNSYEQYF	TGCGCCAGCAGTGAATCACCGGGGAATTCCTACGAGCAGTACTTC
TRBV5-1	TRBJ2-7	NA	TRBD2	CASSLAPSGNAYEQYF	TGCGCCAGCAGCTTGGCCCCTAGCGGGAACGCTTACGAGCAGTACTTC
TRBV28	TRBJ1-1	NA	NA	CASGRMGPQAFF	TGTGCCAGCGGAAGAATGGGGCCCCAAGCTTTCTTT
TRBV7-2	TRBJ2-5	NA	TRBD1	CASSDPDRGRETQYF	TGTGCCAGCAGCGATCCGGACAGGGGTCGGGAGACCCAGTACTTC
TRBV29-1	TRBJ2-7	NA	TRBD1	CSVSQGQAYSYEQYF	TGCAGCGTGAGCCAGGGACAGGCCTACTCCTACGAGCAGTACTTC
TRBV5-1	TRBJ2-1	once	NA	CASTPTTGSYNEQFF	TGCGCCAGCACTCCGACTACCGGGAGCTACAATGAGCAGTTCTTC
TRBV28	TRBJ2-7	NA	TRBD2	CASTVGTSGKVQYF	TGTGCCAGCACCGTCGGGACTAGCGGGAAAGTGCAGTACTTC
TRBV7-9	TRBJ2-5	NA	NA	CASSLLGAGETQYF	TGTGCCAGCAGCTTGCTAGGGGCCGGGGAGACCCAGTACTTC
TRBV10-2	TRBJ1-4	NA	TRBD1	CASRRTGTNEKLFF	TGCGCCAGCAGACGGACAGGGACTAATGAAAAACTGTTTTTT